The 28 T cell receptor beta chains below were found in one sample sequenced in a study of blood T cell repertoires in COVID-19. Here immunoSEQ multiplex PCR was the method, and the copy in TCRdb shows in-frame clones only, minus some. Among roughly 240,000 clones, around 88% were seen once, and the ten largest hold roughly 2.5%. Source material: PBMCs or T cells enriched from blood (not recorded which). The source is a woman in her forties with acute COVID-19.

The chain joins TRBV5-1 to TRBJ2-7, with TRBD2 identical over 11 bases. The CDR3 runs to 13 residues. The trim removed 5 bases at V and 5 bases at J, leaving 3 bases unmatched. Looked up from germline, CDR1 is SGHRS and CDR2 is YFSETQ. The CDR3 coding sequence is TGCGCCAGCAGTAGCGGGGGGGCCGACGAGCAGTACTTC. Translated: CASSSGGADEQYF.

This sequence joins TRBV5-1 and TRBJ2-5; the match to TRBD1 covers 10 bases. V shed 4 bases and J 4 bases; nucleotides not matched to a gene: 4. This CDR3 is built from 14 residues. Germline CDR1 is SGHRS and CDR2 is YFSETQ. The CDR3 nucleotides are TGCGCCAGCAGCCTCGGGACAGGGGTAGAGACCCAGTACTTC. Translating it yields CASSLGTGVETQYF.

This clone appeared a few times. V gene TRBV9 combines with J gene TRBJ1-6; a weak D match, TRBD1 (5 bases). Germline loops: CDR1 SGDLS, CDR2 YYNGEE. Trimming took 3 bases from V and 9 from J, leaving 13 bases between them. This CDR3 spans 14 amino acids. CDR3 bases: TGTGCCAGCAGCGAACAGGCTAGGGGTTCACCCCTCCACTTT. Translated, it gives CASSEQARGSPLHF.

The chain recombines TRBV30 with TRBJ1-6; no clear D gene. The V end lost 8 bases, the J end lost 3 bases, and 14 bases lay between the germline ends. The CDR3 consists of 14 residues. The germline V gene has CDR1 GTSNPN and CDR2 SVGIG (reference sequence). The CDR3 nucleotides are TGTGCCCATACCCCACGGGGCTATAATTCACCCCTCCACTTT. Translating gives CAHTPRGYNSPLHF.

The chain has TRBV24-1 and TRBJ2-2; unclear D gene. Trimming took 8 bases from V and 3 from J, leaving 12 bases between them. The CDR3 loop spans 14 amino acids. Germline assignment: CDR1 KGHDR and CDR2 SFDVKD. CDR3 region: CATKGGHDTGELFF. In DNA, the CDR3 is TGTGCCACCAAAGGCGGCCACGACACCGGGGAGCTGTTTTTT.

The chain is built from TRBV10-3 and TRBJ1-5; perhaps TRBD1 as D (6 bases). V was pared by 2 bases and J by 2 bases, with 10 bases between. The germline gives CDR1 ENHRY, CDR2 SYGVKD. This CDR3 comprises 15 residues. CDR3 loop: CAISERAGGNQPQHF. The CDR3 DNA reads as TGTGCCATCAGTGAGAGGGCAGGGGGCAATCAGCCCCAGCATTTT.

To note about this clone: This specimen includes other DNA sequences encoding the same CDR3. The V and J genes are TRBV5-1 and TRBJ1-4, with 7 bases fitting TRBD1. After removal of 0 bases from V and 7 bases from J, the junction contained 6 bases not matched to a gene. Germline CDR1 and CDR2: SGHRS and YFSETQ. The CDR3 consists of 15 residues. CDR3 region: CASSLDRGRGEKLFF. CDR3 nucleotide sequence: TGCGCCAGCAGCTTGGACAGGGGAAGGGGTGAAAAACTGTTTTTT.

This chain connects TRBV19 to TRBJ2-7; D perhaps matches TRBD2 (6 bases). V gave up 6 bases and J gave up 9 bases, with 21 bases separating them. Germline lookup yields CDR1 LNHDA and CDR2 SQIVND (reference sequence). This CDR3 contains 14 residues. CDR3 in DNA: TGTGCCAGTAGCCCCCCGGGGGATACTACGAGGCAGTACGTC. It yields the protein CASSPPGDTTRQYV.

The chain carries TRBV12-3 or TRBV12-4 and TRBJ1-2; D uncertain. The V end lost 0 bases, the J end lost 5 bases, and 7 bases lay between the germline ends. The CDR3 covers 13 residues. In nucleotides, the CDR3 is TGTGCCAGCAGTTTAGCGAGGCTGTATGGCTACACCTTC. Translation gives CASSLARLYGYTF.

This sequence joins TRBV6-2 or TRBV6-3 and TRBJ1-5, with D hard to call. With 6 bases removed from V and 1 base from J, the gap between germline ends came to 10 bases. The CDR3 length is 14 residues. The germline V gene has CDR1 MNHEY and CDR2 SVGEGT. The CDR3: CASSDGGSNQPQHF. The CDR3 DNA reads TGTGCCAGCAGCGATGGAGGGAGCAATCAGCCCCAGCATTTT.

V is TRBV4-1 and J is TRBJ2-7, with D maybe TRBD2 (5 bases). The CDR3 is 15 residues long. Germline lookup yields CDR1 MGHRA and CDR2 YSYEKL. Trimming shortened V by 4 bases and J by 3 bases, and 16 bases separated the two germline ends. The CDR3 loop reads CASSRPGIQLYEQYF. The CDR3 DNA reads as TGCGCCAGCAGCCGGCCCGGGATCCAACTCTACGAGCAGTACTTC.

The V call is TRBV7-8, the J call TRBJ2-5; perhaps TRBD1 as D (6 bases). V was pared by 1 base and J by 3 bases, with 21 bases between. The CDR3 has 18 amino acids. Germline-derived CDR1 and CDR2 are SGHVS and FQNEAQ. As DNA, the CDR3 is TGTGCCAGCAGCTTAGACCTCAGACAGGAGGTTCCCGAAGAGACCCAGTACTTC. Protein product: CASSLDLRQEVPEETQYF.

The gene calls are TRBV6-5 and TRBJ1-1; tentative D call: TRBD1 (5 bases). The germline CDR1 and CDR2 sequences are MNHEY and SVGAGI. The CDR3 totals 16 residues. The V end was cut by 2 bases, the J end by 2 bases, with 15 bases between. CDR3 nucleotides: TGTGCCAGCAGTTACAGGGGTGTGGGGCAAAACACTGAAGCTTTCTTT. This gives the protein CASSYRGVGQNTEAFF.

The rearrangement links TRBV7-9 to TRBJ2-1; TRBD2 matches at 7 bases. Germline V gene data show CDR1 as SEHNR and CDR2 as FQNEAQ (reference sequence). V lost 5 bases, J lost 4 bases, and 11 bases stayed unmatched. The CDR3 runs 16 residues. CDR3 in amino acids: CASSPLREGLYNEQFF. CDR3 bases: TGTGCCAGCAGCCCCCTTAGGGAGGGCCTATACAATGAGCAGTTCTTC.

The chain joins TRBV6-2 or TRBV6-3 to TRBJ2-7; 11 nucleotides line up with TRBD1. Germline values: CDR1 MNHEY, CDR2 SVGEGT. The V segment lost 3 bases and the J segment 4 bases; nucleotides outside the gene matches: 5. This CDR3 is 15 amino acids long. The CDR3 DNA is TGTGCCAGCAGTTATGATGGGACAGGGGGTTACGAGCAGTACTTC. Its translation: CASSYDGTGGYEQYF.

The V gene is TRBV24-1, the J gene TRBJ1-2, with a possible D match to TRBD1 (5 bases). This CDR3 contains 14 residues. Germline values: CDR1 KGHDR, CDR2 SFDVKD. V lost 3 bases and J lost 4, with 11 bases in between. CDR3 loop: CATSDGTVIYGYTF. The CDR3 region has the DNA TGTGCCACCAGTGATGGGACTGTCATCTATGGCTACACCTTC.

The chain joins TRBV30 to TRBJ2-3; D unresolved. V lost 0 bases to trimming and J lost 15 bases, with 16 bases between them. This CDR3 region has 12 residues. Germline CDR1 and CDR2: GTSNPN and SVGIG (reference sequence). CDR3 coding DNA: TGTGCCTGGAGTGTAGAGGATCCAGTCAGATATTTT. Its translation: CAWSVEDPVRYF.

The chain has TRBV5-1 and TRBJ1-1; no clear D gene. The CDR3 loop spans 15 amino acids. Trimming removed 4 bases at V and 1 base at J, with 14 bases between. CDR1 is SGHRS and CDR2 is YFSETQ in the germline V gene. This chain's CDR3 is CASSPSTSPNTEAFF. CDR3 coding DNA: TGCGCCAGCAGCCCCTCGACATCGCCGAACACTGAAGCTTTCTTT.

The chain combines TRBV7-6 with TRBJ2-5, with 8 bases lining up with TRBD2. The CDR3 extends over 16 amino acids. V shed 4 bases, J shed 1 base, and the junction held 8 bases outside the gene matches. Germline V gene data show CDR1 as SGHVS and CDR2 as FNYEAQ. The CDR3: CASSSRGGGSQETQYF. For the CDR3, the DNA is TGTGCCAGCAGCTCTAGGGGCGGGGGGTCCCAAGAGACCCAGTACTTC.

This chain connects TRBV18 to TRBJ2-2, with 7 bases aligning to TRBD1. From germline, CDR1 is KGHSH and CDR2 LQKENI. V trimming: 6 bases; J trimming: 0 bases; junction bases outside the gene matches: 4. The CDR3 extends over 15 amino acids. The CDR3 coding sequence is TGTGCCAGCTCTAGGGACAGCGCGAACACCGGGGAGCTGTTTTTT. Its translation is CASSRDSANTGELFF.

This clone was recorded a few times. This chain uses TRBV29-1 with TRBJ1-4, with D unresolved. The CDR3 contains 13 residues. Looked up from germline, CDR1 is SQVTM and CDR2 is ANQGSEA. V lost 4 bases and J lost 7, with 13 bases in between. The chain's CDR3 is CSVGSGVGEKLFF. DNA of the CDR3: TGCAGCGTTGGGTCCGGGGTAGGTGAAAAACTGTTTTTT.

The gene calls are TRBV7-9 and TRBJ1-1, with TRBD1 matching 7 bases. The germline gives CDR1 SEHNR, CDR2 FQNEAQ (reference sequence). J was trimmed by 4 bases and V by 5 bases; bases with no gene match: 10. The CDR3 consists of 15 residues. This chain's CDR3 is CASSGGTAERTEAFF. CDR3 bases: TGTGCCAGCAGCGGAGGGACAGCCGAGCGCACTGAAGCTTTCTTT.

The CDR3 sequence: CASSNPSARGSTDTQYF. DNA for the CDR3: TGTGCCAGCAGCAACCCTAGCGCCCGCGGAAGCACAGATACGCAGTATTTT. The J gene is TRBJ2-3, the V gene TRBV5-4; maybe TRBD2 (6 bases). This CDR3 region has 17 residues. Per germline, CDR1 SGHNT and CDR2 YYREEE (reference sequence). V was trimmed by 4 bases and J by 0 bases, leaving 18 bases between them.

CDR3 DNA sequence: TGTGCCAGCAAACCAGGACTAGCGGGAGTCGTTAATGAGCAGTTCTTC. It yields the protein CASKPGLAGVVNEQFF. The V and J genes are TRBV25-1 and TRBJ2-1; 13 bases line up with TRBD2. This CDR3 comprises 16 residues. The V gene end was trimmed by 7 bases and the J gene end by 7 bases; junction bases not matched to a gene: 10. In germline, CDR1 is MGHDK, CDR2 SYGVNS.

The V call is TRBV2, the J call TRBJ2-2, with 10 bases fitting TRBD2. The V gene's germline CDR1 is SNHLY and CDR2 FYNNEI. Trimming cost V 7 bases and J 3 bases; bases outside gene matches: 2. The CDR3 extends over 14 amino acids. The CDR3 loop reads CASTTSGDTGELFF. The CDR3 DNA reads TGTGCCAGCACAACTAGCGGGGACACCGGGGAGCTGTTTTTT.

V usage is TRBV5-1 and J usage is TRBJ1-4; 8 bases map to TRBD1. V was pared by 0 bases and J by 8 bases, with 6 bases of the junction left unmatched. Germline V gene lookup returns CDR1 SGHRS and CDR2 YFSETQ. This CDR3 is 15 amino acids long. The CDR3, as DNA: TGCGCCAGCAGCTTGGGGGTCAGGGGGCCCGAAAAACTGTTTTTT. Protein sequence: CASSLGVRGPEKLFF. Together with reference TRBV5-1 and TRBJ1-4, the CDR3 gives the full variable domain: KAGVTQTPRYLIKTRGQQVTLSCSPISGHRSVSWYQQTPGQGLQFLFEYFSETQRNKGNFPGRFSGRQFSNSRSEMNVSTLELGDSALYLCASSLGVRGPEKLFFGSGTQLSVL.

The chain recombines TRBV27 with TRBJ2-7, with 8 bases that match TRBD2. V lost 6 bases to trimming and J lost 4 bases; unmatched junction nucleotides: 14. The CDR3 loop spans 16 amino acids. From germline, CDR1 is MNHEY and CDR2 SMNVEV (reference sequence). For the CDR3, the DNA is TGTGCCAGCAGAACCGACCCTAGCGGGCTCCCATACGAGCAGTACGTC. Residues: CASRTDPSGLPYEQYV.

This rearrangement joins TRBV6-1 to TRBJ2-2; 7 bases map to TRBD2. The germline V gene encodes CDR1 MNHNS and CDR2 SASEGT. V trimming: 2 bases; J trimming: 0 bases; junction bases outside the gene matches: 9. This CDR3 is 18 amino acids long. CDR3 residues: CASSEIAGGGSNTGELFF. Written as DNA, the CDR3 is TGTGCCAGCAGTGAAATTGCTGGGGGGGGATCGAACACCGGGGAGCTGTTTTTT.